One sample yielded the 23 T cell receptor beta chains listed below, sequenced in a study of neurological immune-mediated disorders. Each CDR3 protein is one row after TCRdb ran MiXCR on the 5' RACE reads. The sample yields over 50,000 distinct CDR3 sequences, about 5% seen once. The sequenced sample was PBMCs. Every receptor here comes from a human donor with multiple sclerosis. The donor label of this sample is uncertain.

This clonotype was observed many times. This chain connects TRBV5-1 to TRBJ2-5; D not certain. The V gene's germline CDR1 is SGHRS and CDR2 YFSETQ. V shed 4 bases and J shed 2 bases, with 6 bases lying between them. The CDR3 runs to 12 residues. The CDR3 DNA follows: TGCGCCAGCAGCCAACCGCAAGAGACCCAGTACTTC. Protein: CASSQPQETQYF. The variable domain in full, completed from reference TRBV5-1 and TRBJ2-5, reads KAGVTQTPRYLIKTRGQQVTLSCSPISGHRSVSWYQQTPGQGLQFLFEYFSETQRNKGNFPGRFSGRQFSNSRSEMNVSTLELGDSALYLCASSQPQETQYFGPGTRLLVL.

This clonotype was seen at least ten times. The chain links TRBV18 to TRBJ1-1; 7 bases map to TRBD1. The length of the CDR3 is 15 residues. Trimming removed 4 bases from V and 3 bases from J; junction bases left unmatched: 8. CDR1 KGHSH and CDR2 LQKENI come from the germline V gene. The CDR3 protein is CASSLTRGGDTEAFF. DNA of the CDR3: TGTGCCAGCTCACTGACGAGAGGGGGCGACACTGAAGCTTTCTTT.

Of note for this clonotype: It may be a read error: a sequence one base away is much more abundant. The rearrangement links TRBV5-8 to TRBJ2-1; the D gene is possibly TRBD1 (6 bases). The CDR3 length is 14 residues. Germline lookup yields CDR1 SGHTS and CDR2 YDEGEE. As DNA, the CDR3 is TGTACCAGCTTACTACAGGGATCGGTCAAGGGGCAGTTCTTC. Encoded protein: CTSLLQGSVKGQFF.

This clonotype was detected many times. In DNA form, the CDR3 reads TGTGCCAGCAGCTCCTTGGAAGGGGCGCGTCGGTCTACTGAAGCTTTCTTT. This gives the protein CASSSLEGARRSTEAFF. The J gene is TRBJ1-1, the V gene TRBV11-2; D might be TRBD1 (5 bases). The germline V gene encodes CDR1 SGHAT and CDR2 FQNNGV. The length of the CDR3 is 17 residues. Trimming removed 4 bases at V and 5 bases at J, with 23 bases between.

Many counts were recorded for this clonotype. The V call is TRBV11-1, the J call TRBJ2-7; D remains ambiguous. Per germline, CDR1 SGHAT and CDR2 FQDESV (reference sequence). The CDR3 length is 13 residues. V was trimmed by 6 bases and J by 3 bases, leaving 12 bases between them. As DNA, the CDR3 is TGTGCCAGCAGGTCCCGTCGAAGCTACGAGCAGTACTTC. Translating it yields CASRSRRSYEQYF.

For the CDR3, the DNA is TGTGCCAGCAGCGTAGGCGGGACAGGCTCCTACGAGCAGTACTTC. Translated, it gives CASSVGGTGSYEQYF. The V and J genes are TRBV9 and TRBJ2-7; 8 positions match TRBD1. The CDR3 is 15 residues long. V was pared by 0 bases and J by 0 bases, with 2 bases of the junction left unmatched. Germline values: CDR1 SGDLS, CDR2 YYNGEE.

This clonotype was picked up many times. V is TRBV10-3 and J is TRBJ2-2, with D uncertain. The V end was cut by 10 bases, the J end by 3 bases, with 18 bases between. CDR1 and CDR2 from the germline V gene are ENHRY and SYGVKD. This CDR3 comprises 15 residues. CDR3 region: CATSIEARDTGELFF. In DNA, the CDR3 is TGTGCCACCTCGATAGAGGCAAGGGACACCGGGGAGCTGTTTTTT.

This clonotype was detected ten times or more. The CDR3 DNA sequence: TGCGCCAGCGAACAGGGCAATGAGACCCAGTACTTC. Its protein is CASEQGNETQYF. The chain couples TRBV10-1 to TRBJ2-5; D is possibly TRBD1 (6 bases). Trimming removed 8 bases at V and 5 bases at J, with 12 bases between. Germline V CDR1 and CDR2: WNHNN, SYGVQD (reference sequence). The CDR3 totals 12 residues.

This clonotype was detected ten times or more. The chain links TRBV7-2 to TRBJ2-7; the match to TRBD2 covers 8 bases. Trimming cost V 5 bases and J 6 bases; bases outside gene matches: 9. CDR1 and CDR2 (germline): SGHTA, FQGNSA. The CDR3 runs 14 residues. CDR3 nucleotides: TGTGCCAGCAGCGCTTCGGGACTAGGAATCGAGCAGTACTTC. Protein: CASSASGLGIEQYF.

This clonotype was picked up many times. The chain is built from TRBV5-1 and TRBJ2-2, with D unresolved. This CDR3 is 16 amino acids long. Per germline, CDR1 SGHRS and CDR2 YFSETQ. V was cut by 1 base and J by 0 bases, with 10 bases left in between. CDR3 amino acids: CASSLLRVANTGELFF. The CDR3 DNA sequence: TGCGCCAGCAGCTTGTTACGGGTTGCGAACACCGGGGAGCTGTTTTTT. Filled out from reference TRBV5-1 and TRBJ2-2, the complete variable domain reads KAGVTQTPRYLIKTRGQQVTLSCSPISGHRSVSWYQQTPGQGLQFLFEYFSETQRNKGNFPGRFSGRQFSNSRSEMNVSTLELGDSALYLCASSLLRVANTGELFFGEGSRLTVL.

This clonotype came up many times. This rearrangement joins TRBV9 to TRBJ2-2, with D perhaps matching TRBD1 (6 bases). Trimming cost V 3 bases and J 4 bases, with 10 bases left between them. Germline CDR1 is SGDLS and CDR2 is YYNGEE. This CDR3 comprises 14 residues. CDR3 sequence: CASSGTVGTGELFF. As DNA, the CDR3 is TGTGCCAGCAGCGGGACAGTGGGCACCGGGGAGCTGTTTTTT.

This clonotype came up many times. The chain uses TRBV4-2 and TRBJ2-7; either TRBD1 or TRBD2 may supply D (6 bases each). Germline CDR1 and CDR2: LGHNA and YNFKEQ. This CDR3 region has 15 residues. Trimming removed 0 bases from V and 5 bases from J, with 14 bases in between. The CDR3 DNA is TGTGCCAGCAGCCAAGATCCCGGGGGCGCGCACGAGCAGTACTTC. Its translation is CASSQDPGGAHEQYF.

This clonotype has ten or more counts. The chain combines TRBV20-1 with TRBJ1-1, with D tentatively TRBD1 (6 bases). Germline lookup yields CDR1 DFQATT and CDR2 SNEGSKA (reference sequence). The CDR3 is made up of 14 amino acids. Here the CDR3 reads CSTRGGRFNTEAFF. CDR3 nucleotide sequence: TGCAGCACACGAGGGGGGCGGTTTAACACTGAAGCTTTCTTT.

This clonotype has a count of ten or more. The chain is built from TRBV6-6 and TRBJ2-5; 8 bases agree with TRBD2. Germline assignment: CDR1 MNHNY and CDR2 SVGAGI (reference sequence). Trimming at V came to 0 bases and at J to 4 bases, leaving 1 base not matched to a gene. The length of the CDR3 is 14 residues. Written as DNA, the CDR3 is TGTGCCAGCAGTTACTCCGGGGGGGCAGAGACCCAGTACTTC. Protein: CASSYSGGAETQYF.

The chain carries TRBV18 and TRBJ2-7, with D unclear. The CDR3 is 13 amino acids. V gave up 2 bases and J gave up 4 bases, with 9 bases separating them. Per germline, CDR1 KGHSH and CDR2 LQKENI. CDR3 loop: CASSPFEGYEQYF. Written as DNA, the CDR3 is TGTGCCAGCTCACCATTTGAAGGTTACGAGCAGTACTTC.

This clonotype was seen repeatedly, ten times or more. V is TRBV20-1 and J is TRBJ1-1; D gene uncertain. This CDR3 has 15 residues. Trimming took 0 bases from V and 7 from J, leaving 18 bases between them. CDR1 is DFQATT and CDR2 is SNEGSKA in the germline V gene (reference sequence). DNA for the CDR3: TGCAGTGCTAGAGAGGAGCACGGGAGAGGAGATGAAGCTTTCTTT. It is translated as CSAREEHGRGDEAFF.

The J gene is TRBJ1-5, the V gene TRBV27; a possible D gene is TRBD1 (6 bases). V was shortened by 1 base and J by 2 bases, with 12 bases between the two germline ends. In germline, CDR1 is MNHEY, CDR2 SMNVEV (reference sequence). The CDR3 spans 16 residues. CDR3 in DNA: TGTGCCAGCAGTTTATTGGGGGGCTTAGGCAATCAGCCCCAGCATTTT. This sequence encodes CASSLLGGLGNQPQHF.

In this sample, this clonotype turned up a few times. The V call is TRBV20-1, the J call TRBJ2-7; D is perhaps TRBD1 (5 bases). V was cut by 6 bases and J by 4 bases, with 16 bases left in between. This CDR3 contains 13 residues. Germline V gene lookup returns CDR1 DFQATT and CDR2 SNEGSKA (reference sequence). The CDR3 sequence is CSAAYPQGYEQYF. The CDR3 DNA follows: TGCAGTGCGGCCTACCCGCAGGGATACGAGCAGTACTTC.

In this sample, this clonotype turned up a few times. This chain connects TRBV18 to TRBJ2-6; D gene unclear. CDR3 length: 17 residues. Germline lookup yields CDR1 KGHSH and CDR2 LQKENI. Trimming removed 3 bases at V and 6 bases at J, with 18 bases between. Written as DNA, the CDR3 is TGTGCCAGCTCACCCCCGACATACGAACGACAGGCCAACGTCCTGACTTTC. It is translated as CASSPPTYERQANVLTF. The full variable domain, completed using reference TRBV18 and TRBJ2-6, is NAGVMQNPRHLVRRRGQEARLRCSPMKGHSHVYWYRQLPEEGLKFMVYLQKENIIDESGMPKERFSAEFPKEGPSILRIQQVVRGDSAAYFCASSPPTYERQANVLTFGAGSRLTVL.

This clonotype appeared many times. The chain employs TRBV10-3 and TRBJ1-1, with unresolved D. The length of the CDR3 is 13 residues. Germline V lookup: CDR1 ENHRY, CDR2 SYGVKD. Between the trimmed V and J ends, which lost 10 bases and 2 bases, there was a span of 14 bases. DNA for the CDR3: TGTGCCACCCTTGGGGTTTTAAACACTGAAGCTTTCTTT. Its protein product is CATLGVLNTEAFF.

This clonotype came up many times. This chain joins TRBV7-3 and TRBJ2-2; D is unclear. Trimming took 1 base from V and 0 from J, leaving 12 bases between them. The germline V gene has CDR1 SGHTA and CDR2 FQGTGA. The CDR3 extends over 17 amino acids. The CDR3 DNA sequence: TGTGCCAGCAGCTTAAATCGATGGCTACCGAACACCGGGGAGCTGTTTTTT. Translating gives CASSLNRWLPNTGELFF.

This clonotype has at least ten counts. The genes are TRBV7-6 and TRBJ2-7, with 7 bases that match TRBD1. J was trimmed by 6 bases and V by 5 bases; bases with no gene match: 16. The CDR3 runs to 16 residues. Germline values: CDR1 SGHVS, CDR2 FNYEAQ. The CDR3 reads CASSHRDSHSRLEQYF. The CDR3 nucleotides read TGTGCCAGCAGCCACCGGGACAGTCATTCTAGGCTCGAGCAGTACTTC.

At least ten counts were recorded for this clonotype. The V and J genes are TRBV25-1 and TRBJ2-7; the D gene is possibly TRBD1 (6 bases). This CDR3 has 13 amino acids. Germline-derived CDR1 and CDR2 are MGHDK and SYGVNS. V lost 7 bases, J lost 6 bases, and 16 bases lay in between. The CDR3: CASTQGVRGEQYF. In nucleotides, the CDR3 is TGTGCCAGCACCCAAGGGGTCAGGGGCGAGCAGTACTTC.